This is a list of T cell receptor beta chains from one sample in a study of shared T cell receptors in the human thymus. Profiling relied on immunoSEQ multiplex PCR, and the TCRdb table lists in-frame clones only, not all of them. In the table there are about 660,000 clones, around 87% of which are singletons. These sequences were also reported in another study, on human thymus T cells.

Sequencing used thymocytes. The origin of the receptors is a boy less than two years old with a congenital heart defect. Both conserved end residues are part of each CDR3. The D gene is left open where the match is weak. The listing skips clone size in some rows; elsewhere it reads once, few, many or a size class.

V gene: TRBV29-1; J gene: TRBJ2-7; clone size: -; D gene: TRBD2; CDR3 DNA: TGCAGCGTTGGGACTAGCGGGAGCTACGAGCAGTACTTC; CDR3 protein: CSVGTSGSYEQYF
V gene: TRBV14; J gene: TRBJ1-3; clone size: -; D gene: -; CDR3 DNA: TGTGCCAGCAGCCAAGAACGGGAGTCTGGAAACACCATATATTTT; CDR3 protein: CASSQERESGNTIYF
V gene: TRBV9; J gene: TRBJ2-1; clone size: -; D gene: TRBD2; CDR3 DNA: TGTGCCAGCAGCGTAGGGAGAATGGGACTAGCGGGGGGGCACTCCTACAATGAGCAGTTCTTC; CDR3 protein: CASSVGRMGLAGGHSYNEQFF
V gene: TRBV18; J gene: TRBJ1-6; clone size: -; D gene: -; CDR3 DNA: TGTGCCAGCTCAACGAAGACAGGACTCCGTTCACCCCTCCACTTT; CDR3 protein: CASSTKTGLRSPLHF
V gene: TRBV10-3; J gene: TRBJ2-2; clone size: -; D gene: TRBD2; CDR3 DNA: TGTGCCATCAGTGAATTTTTAGCGGGGCGGTTCTTAAATGGGGAGCTGTTTTTT; CDR3 protein: CAISEFLAGRFLNGELFF
V gene: TRBV12-5; J gene: TRBJ1-5; clone size: -; D gene: -; CDR3 DNA: TGTGCTAGTGGTTTCCGGAGCTCAGAGAATCAGCCCCAGCATTTT; CDR3 protein: CASGFRSSENQPQHF
V gene: TRBV21-1; J gene: TRBJ2-7; clone size: -; D gene: -; CDR3 DNA: TGTGCCAGCAGCAAAGTTCTCTTAGCGGCAGCCAGGTTCGAGCAGTACTTC; CDR3 protein: CASSKVLLAAARFEQYF
V gene: TRBV28; J gene: TRBJ2-7; clone size: -; D gene: -; CDR3 DNA: TGTGCCAGCAGTTTTGCGGGGTCCTCCTACGAGCAGTACTTC; CDR3 protein: CASSFAGSSYEQYF
V gene: TRBV28; J gene: TRBJ2-3; clone size: -; D gene: TRBD2; CDR3 DNA: TGTGCCAGCAGGGATACTAGCGGGGTCACAGATACGCAGTATTTT; CDR3 protein: CASRDTSGVTDTQYF
V gene: TRBV14; J gene: TRBJ2-5; clone size: -; D gene: -; CDR3 DNA: TGTGCCAGCAGCCAAGTTGCTCTAGCGGAGACCCAGTACTTC; CDR3 protein: CASSQVALAETQYF
V gene: TRBV5-6; J gene: TRBJ2-3; clone size: -; D gene: -; CDR3 DNA: TGTGCCAGCAGCTTGGGCAATAGCGGTCTAAGCACAGATACGCAGTATTTT; CDR3 protein: CASSLGNSGLSTDTQYF
V gene: TRBV4-3; J gene: TRBJ1-1; clone size: -; D gene: -; CDR3 DNA: TGCGCCAGCAGCCGGAGGGACACTGAAGCTTTCTTT; CDR3 protein: CASSRRDTEAFF
V gene: TRBV5-1; J gene: TRBJ2-5; clone size: once; D gene: TRBD2; CDR3 DNA: TGCGCCAGCAGCCAAACACCGGGGGGAGGAGTACAAGAGACCCAGTACTTC; CDR3 protein: CASSQTPGGGVQETQYF
V gene: TRBV5-4; J gene: TRBJ1-1; clone size: -; D gene: -; CDR3 DNA: TGTGCCAGCAGAAGACAGAGGTCGAACACTGAAGCTTTCTTT; CDR3 protein: CASRRQRSNTEAFF
V gene: TRBV5-4; J gene: TRBJ1-1; clone size: -; D gene: TRBD1; CDR3 DNA: TGTGCCAGCAGCCTCGGACAGGGGGAACTGAACACTGAAGCTTTCTTT; CDR3 protein: CASSLGQGELNTEAFF
V gene: TRBV6-1; J gene: TRBJ1-6; clone size: -; D gene: -; CDR3 DNA: TGTGCCGTTGGAGAGGGCGGAGATAATTCACCCCTCCACTTT; CDR3 protein: CAVGEGGDNSPLHF
V gene: TRBV14; J gene: TRBJ1-6; clone size: -; D gene: -; CDR3 DNA: TGTGCCAGCAGCCTAAGACAGGATAATTCACCCCTCCACTTT; CDR3 protein: CASSLRQDNSPLHF
V gene: TRBV28; J gene: TRBJ2-7; clone size: -; D gene: -; CDR3 DNA: TGTGCCAGTGGGGACACCCGGGTCTACGAGCAGTACTTC; CDR3 protein: CASGDTRVYEQYF
V gene: TRBV9; J gene: TRBJ1-4; clone size: -; D gene: -; CDR3 DNA: TGTGCCAGCAGCGTAGAAGCCCACAATGAAAAACTGTTTTTT; CDR3 protein: CASSVEAHNEKLFF
V gene: TRBV6-5; J gene: TRBJ1-6; clone size: few; D gene: -; CDR3 DNA: TGTGCCAGCAGTTACAAACGAACAGGGAAGGATTCCCCCCTCCACTTT; CDR3 protein: CASSYKRTGKDSPLHF
V gene: TRBV6-1; J gene: TRBJ1-1; clone size: -; D gene: TRBD1; CDR3 DNA: TGTGCCAGCAGTGAAGAGGGGGCAGACGAGAGGACTGAAGCTTTCTTT; CDR3 protein: CASSEEGADERTEAFF
V gene: TRBV27; J gene: TRBJ2-7; clone size: -; D gene: -; CDR3 DNA: TGTGCCAGCAGTTTGCGGGCGGAAACCTACGAGCAGTACTTC; CDR3 protein: CASSLRAETYEQYF
V gene: TRBV5-1; J gene: TRBJ2-1; clone size: -; D gene: -; CDR3 DNA: TGCGCCAGCAGCTTGACGGGCAATGAGCAGTTCTTC; CDR3 protein: CASSLTGNEQFF
V gene: TRBV29-1; J gene: TRBJ1-1; clone size: -; D gene: TRBD1; CDR3 DNA: TGCAGCGCCCCGACAGGGGGCACGAGAAACACTGAAGCTTTCTTT; CDR3 protein: CSAPTGGTRNTEAFF
V gene: TRBV5-6; J gene: TRBJ2-7; clone size: once; D gene: -; CDR3 DNA: TGTGCCAGCAGCTTATTGGGGGCTGGGTACGAGCAGTACTTC; CDR3 protein: CASSLLGAGYEQYF
V gene: TRBV28; J gene: TRBJ2-7; clone size: -; D gene: -; CDR3 DNA: TGTGCCAGCAGTCCCCCCCCGGGACAATGGGGAGCCTACGAGCAGTACTTC; CDR3 protein: CASSPPPGQWGAYEQYF